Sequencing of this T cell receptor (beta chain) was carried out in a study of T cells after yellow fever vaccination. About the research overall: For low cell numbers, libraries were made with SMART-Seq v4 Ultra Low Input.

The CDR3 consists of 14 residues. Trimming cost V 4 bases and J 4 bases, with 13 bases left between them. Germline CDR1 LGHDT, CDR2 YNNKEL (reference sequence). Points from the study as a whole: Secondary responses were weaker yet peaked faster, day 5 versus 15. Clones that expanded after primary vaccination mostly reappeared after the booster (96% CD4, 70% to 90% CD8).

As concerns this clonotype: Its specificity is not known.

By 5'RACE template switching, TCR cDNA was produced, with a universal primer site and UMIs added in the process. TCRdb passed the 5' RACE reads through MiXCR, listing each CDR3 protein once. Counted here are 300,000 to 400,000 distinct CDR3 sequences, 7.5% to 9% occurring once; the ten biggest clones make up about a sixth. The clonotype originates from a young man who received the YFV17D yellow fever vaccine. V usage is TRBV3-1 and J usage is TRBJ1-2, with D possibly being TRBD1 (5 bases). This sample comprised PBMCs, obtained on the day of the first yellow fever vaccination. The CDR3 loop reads CASSPSNGGYGYTF. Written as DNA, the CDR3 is TGTGCCAGCAGCCCTTCGAATGGGGGCTATGGCTACACCTTC.